The 11 T cell receptor beta chains given below trace back to one sample, sequenced in a study of untreated major depressive disorder. General study results and limits: TRBV05-01 (Vbeta 5.1) usage was higher in CD4+ T cells of depressed patients than controls.

Profiled with immunoSEQ multiplex PCR; TCRdb holds only in-frame clones, not every one. This sample yields about 25,000 clones, of which about nine tenths are seen a single time; 0.55% to 0.9% belongs to the top ten. Their cognate antigens are unknown. Material for sequencing was CD4+ T cells from PBMCs. These TCRs come from a woman aged 25 to 39 with major depressive disorder.

The chain links TRBV5-7 to TRBJ2-7; 9 bases are a match to TRBD1. TRBV5-7 falls under the ORF class, with uncertain function. The CDR3 totals 16 residues. After removal of 4 bases from V and 1 base from J, the junction contained 9 bases not matched to a gene. The CDR3 reads CASSNHGQGSSYEQYF. Written as DNA, the CDR3 is TGTGCCAGCAGCAATCACGGACAGGGGTCGTCCTACGAGCAGTACTTC.

The J gene is TRBJ1-2, the V gene TRBV7-9; 7 bases align to TRBD1. The CDR3 has 13 amino acids. CDR1 and CDR2 (germline): SEHNR, FQNEAQ (reference sequence). Trimming at V came to 4 bases and at J to 7 bases, leaving 6 bases not matched to a gene. CDR3 protein: CASSYQGVRGYTF. The CDR3 DNA sequence: TGTGCCAGCAGCTACCAGGGGGTACGTGGCTACACCTTC.

The CDR3 reads CASGQGNTGELFF. Here the CDR3 DNA reads TGTGCCAGCGGACAGGGGAACACCGGGGAGCTGTTTTTT. This chain uses TRBV2 with TRBJ2-2; 8 bases are shared with TRBD1. CDR1 is SNHLY and CDR2 is FYNNEI in the germline V gene. CDR3 length: 13 amino acids. The V segment lost 8 bases and the J segment 1 base; nucleotides outside the gene matches: 0.

The chain links TRBV11-2 to TRBJ2-7, with D tentatively TRBD2 (5 bases). The ends were cut back, 7 bases at V and 7 bases at J, with 11 bases in the middle. The CDR3 runs to 11 residues. Germline-derived CDR1 and CDR2 are SGHAT and FQNNGV. DNA of the CDR3: TGTGCCAGCACCCGGGGAATTGAGCAGTACTTC. This translates into CASTRGIEQYF. The full variable domain, rest sourced from reference TRBV11-2 and TRBJ2-7, is EAGVAQSPRYKIIEKRQSVAFWCNPISGHATLYWYQQILGQGPKLLIQFQNNGVVDDSQLPKDRFSAERLKGVDSTLKIQPAKLEDSAVYLCASTRGIEQYFGPGTRLTVT.

This chain uses TRBV7-2 with TRBJ1-6; 8 positions match TRBD1. V lost 6 bases to trimming and J lost 9 bases; unmatched junction nucleotides: 13. Germline values: CDR1 SGHTA, CDR2 FQGNSA. This CDR3 is 16 amino acids long. The CDR3 nucleotides read TGTGCCAGCAGTTCCCCGGACAGGGAAGTTGTTTCACCCCTCCACTTT. Protein: CASSSPDREVVSPLHF.

This clone was counted once. The CDR3 sequence: CASSRTQEPAGEQYF. The CDR3 nucleotides read TGTGCCAGCAGCCGGACCCAGGAGCCCGCGGGGGAGCAGTACTTC. This chain joins TRBV7-2 and TRBJ2-7, with D perhaps matching TRBD2 (6 bases). This CDR3 region has 15 residues. Germline assignment: CDR1 SGHTA and CDR2 FQGNSA. Trimming cost V 5 bases and J 7 bases, with 21 bases left between them.

Only one count was recorded for this clone. The chain recombines TRBV7-2 with TRBJ2-7; tentatively, D is TRBD1 (6 bases). The CDR3 loop spans 13 amino acids. Trimming removed 4 bases from V and 3 bases from J, with 10 bases in between. Looked up from germline, CDR1 is SGHTA and CDR2 is FQGNSA. The CDR3, as DNA: TGTGCCAGCAGCTCCCAACAGGGCTACGAGCAGTACTTC. Translation: CASSSQQGYEQYF.

The V and J genes are TRBV29-1 and TRBJ2-1; 9 bases align to TRBD1. This CDR3 is 14 amino acids long. The germline V gene has CDR1 SQVTM and CDR2 ANQGSEA. V lost 3 bases and J lost 4; bases outside the gene matches: 4. In nucleotides, the CDR3 is TGCAGCGTTGAGACCGGGACAGGGTACAATGAGCAGTTCTTC. Amino acids: CSVETGTGYNEQFF.

This sequence joins TRBV13 and TRBJ2-2; D remains unclear. V gave up 3 bases and J gave up 8 bases, with 19 bases separating them. The CDR3 loop spans 16 amino acids. From germline, CDR1 is PRHDT and CDR2 FYEKMQ (reference sequence). As DNA, the CDR3 is TGTGCCAGCAGCTTCTATACCAAGTCACTCGCAGGGGAGCTGTTTTTT. Protein: CASSFYTKSLAGELFF.

The chain combines TRBV5-1 with TRBJ2-7; weak D call: TRBD1 (6 bases). The length of the CDR3 is 15 residues. Trimming left V 3 bases short and J 0 bases short, with 13 bases between. Germline V gives CDR1 SGHRS, CDR2 YFSETQ. For the CDR3, the DNA is TGCGCCAGCAGCTCTCCGGACAGCAGCTCCTACGAGCAGTACTTC. It is translated as CASSSPDSSSYEQYF.

The chain employs TRBV6-6 and TRBJ2-7; D perhaps matches TRBD1 (6 bases). V was pared by 8 bases and J by 6 bases, with 20 bases between. The CDR3 covers 14 residues. Germline-derived CDR1 and CDR2 are MNHNY and SVGAGI (reference sequence). The CDR3 DNA is TGTGCCAGCTCCCTGGGCTCCGACAGGTCCGAGCAGTACTTC. Its translation: CASSLGSDRSEQYF.